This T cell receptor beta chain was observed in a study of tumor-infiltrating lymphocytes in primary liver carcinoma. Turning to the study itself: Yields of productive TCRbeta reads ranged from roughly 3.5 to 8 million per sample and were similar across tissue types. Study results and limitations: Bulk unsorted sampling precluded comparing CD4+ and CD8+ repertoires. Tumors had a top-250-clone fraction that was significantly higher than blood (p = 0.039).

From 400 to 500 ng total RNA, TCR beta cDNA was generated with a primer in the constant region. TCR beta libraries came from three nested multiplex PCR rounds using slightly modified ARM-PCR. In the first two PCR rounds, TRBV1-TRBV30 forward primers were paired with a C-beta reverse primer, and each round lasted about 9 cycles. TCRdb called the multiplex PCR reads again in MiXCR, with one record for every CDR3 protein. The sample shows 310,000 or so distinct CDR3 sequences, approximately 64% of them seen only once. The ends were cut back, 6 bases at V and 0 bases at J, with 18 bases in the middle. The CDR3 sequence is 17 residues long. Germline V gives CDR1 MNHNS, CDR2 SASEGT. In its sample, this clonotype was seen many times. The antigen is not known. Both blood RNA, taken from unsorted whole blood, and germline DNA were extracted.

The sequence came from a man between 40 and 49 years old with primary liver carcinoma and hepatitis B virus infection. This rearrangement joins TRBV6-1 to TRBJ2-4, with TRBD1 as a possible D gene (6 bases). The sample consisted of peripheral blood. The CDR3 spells CASSEGTRGLAKNIQYF. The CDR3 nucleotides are TGTGCCAGCAGCGAGGGCACCAGGGGATTAGCCAAAAACATTCAGTACTTC.